This note documents a single T cell receptor beta chain sequence. The antigen remains unidentified. This entry is derived from a study of T cell responses to AZD1222 COVID-19 vaccine. General observations from the study: Among AZD1222 vaccinees, only six were seropositive at baseline.

Here immunoSEQ multiplex PCR was the method, and the copy in TCRdb shows in-frame clones only, minus some. The data show roughly 150,000 clones, roughly 92% seen once. The CDR3 length is 14 residues. Germline V CDR1 and CDR2: SEHNR, FQNEAQ (reference sequence). With 1 base removed from V and 6 bases from J, the gap between germline ends came to 7 bases. The chain couples TRBV7-9 to TRBJ1-6, with D hard to call. Here the sequenced sample was peripheral blood, taken on day 0 of AZD1222 vaccination. This clonotype originated in an adult in good health. The CDR3 region has the DNA TGTGCCAGCAGCTTAGAAGGTCCTAATTCACCCCTCCACTTT. It translates to CASSLEGPNSPLHF.